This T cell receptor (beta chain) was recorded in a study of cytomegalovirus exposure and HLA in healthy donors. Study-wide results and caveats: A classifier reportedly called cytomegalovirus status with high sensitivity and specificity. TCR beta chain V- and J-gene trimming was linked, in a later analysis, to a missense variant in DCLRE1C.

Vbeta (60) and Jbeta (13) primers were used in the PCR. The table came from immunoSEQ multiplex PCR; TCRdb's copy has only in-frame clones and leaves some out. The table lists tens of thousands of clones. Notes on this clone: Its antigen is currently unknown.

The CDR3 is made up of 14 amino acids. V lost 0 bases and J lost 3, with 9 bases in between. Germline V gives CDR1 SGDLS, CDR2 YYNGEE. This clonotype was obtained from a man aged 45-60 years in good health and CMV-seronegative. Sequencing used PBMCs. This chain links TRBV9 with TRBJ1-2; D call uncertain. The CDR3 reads CASSVEPGYYGYTF. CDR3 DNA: TGTGCCAGCAGCGTAGAACCGGGGTACTATGGCTACACCTTC.